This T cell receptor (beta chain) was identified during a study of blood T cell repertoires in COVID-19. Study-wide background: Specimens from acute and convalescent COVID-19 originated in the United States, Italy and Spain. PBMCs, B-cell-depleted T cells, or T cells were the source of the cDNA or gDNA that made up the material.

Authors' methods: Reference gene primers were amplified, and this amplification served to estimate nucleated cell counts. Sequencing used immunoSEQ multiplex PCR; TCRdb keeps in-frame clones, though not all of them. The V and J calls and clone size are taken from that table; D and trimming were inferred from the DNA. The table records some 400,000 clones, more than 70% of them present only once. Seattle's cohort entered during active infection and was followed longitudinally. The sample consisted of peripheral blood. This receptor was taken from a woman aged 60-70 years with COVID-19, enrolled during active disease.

The CDR3 DNA sequence: TGCGCCAGCAAGGCCACAGGGTCAACTAATGAAAAACTGTTTTTT. Its translation: CASKATGSTNEKLFF. The chain is built from TRBV5-1 and TRBJ1-4; maybe TRBD1 (6 bases). The V end was cut by 6 bases, the J end by 0 bases, with 12 bases between. Per the germline V gene, CDR1 is SGHRS and CDR2 is YFSETQ. The CDR3 totals 15 residues.